Listed here is a single T cell receptor (beta chain). Its antigen is not known. V was pared by 0 bases and J by 5 bases, with 12 bases between. The CDR3 loop spans 15 amino acids. Germline lookup yields CDR1 SGHRS and CDR2 YFSETQ. This sample is part of a study of cytotoxic CD8 clonotypes in ibrutinib-treated CLL. Study context: Productive templates averaged about 260,000 per sample, and productive rearrangements 90,000 to 95,000. Study-level results: Progressing and sustained-remission patients had different sampling times. Under therapy, public clonotypes either contracted or stayed stable, and they were uncommon.

Sequencing was performed with immunoSEQ multiplex PCR; in TCRdb, only in-frame clones are kept and a portion is missing. The sample records fewer than 400,000 clones, 60% to 80% being singletons. The source material was PBMCs, sampled after 36 months of ibrutinib treatment. The chain combines TRBV5-1 with TRBJ2-1; the D gene could be TRBD1 or TRBD2 (6 bases each). This receptor was identified in a human donor with chronic lymphocytic leukemia. CDR3 amino acids: CASSLDHGGHNEQFF. The DNA of the CDR3 is TGCGCCAGCAGCTTGGACCACGGGGGCCACAATGAGCAGTTCTTC. The full variable domain, in which reference TRBV5-1 and TRBJ2-1 provide the parts outside the CDR3, is KAGVTQTPRYLIKTRGQQVTLSCSPISGHRSVSWYQQTPGQGLQFLFEYFSETQRNKGNFPGRFSGRQFSNSRSEMNVSTLELGDSALYLCASSLDHGGHNEQFFGPGTRLTVL.